This T cell receptor beta chain was recorded in a study of cytomegalovirus exposure and HLA in healthy donors. In the PCR, 60 Vbeta and 13 Jbeta primers were used. Method: immunoSEQ multiplex PCR; TCRdb's copy keeps in-frame clones and lacks some. The sample lists fewer than 110,000 clones; less than 85% were seen once. This clone was counted a single time. This receptor was taken from a man in his late teens or twenties in good health and CMV-seronegative. Sequenced: PBMCs.

In DNA, the CDR3 is TGTGCCAGCAGTGAAGCCGGGGTTACACCTATGTCGGAGCTGTTTTTT. As protein: CASSEAGVTPMSELFF. This chain connects TRBV6-4 to TRBJ2-2, with D tentatively TRBD2 (5 bases). CDR3 size: 16 residues. Deletions cut 3 bases from V and 10 bases from J, with 21 bases between. Germline values: CDR1 MRHNA, CDR2 SNTAGT.